A selection of T cell receptor beta chains follows, all from one sample in a study of PD-1 blockade in mismatch repair-deficient tumors. Generated by immunoSEQ multiplex PCR, the TCRdb table keeps only in-frame clones and is missing some. Of some 130,000 clones in the sample, 85% to 90% were seen once. The sample consisted of peripheral blood, taken approximately 69 weeks after starting pembrolizumab. The receptor source for this set is an adult with mismatch repair-deficient cancer. The CDR3 runs from the conserved cysteine through the conserved F or W. A D gene is named only where the DNA matches it firmly. Only some rows state a clone size, as once, few, many or a class for expanded clones.

CDR3nt: TGTGCCAGCAGCGTAGGCGGGGAAAGGGGCAATGAGCAGTTCTTC
CDR3aa: CASSVGGERGNEQFF
len: 15
abundance: once
v_gene: TRBV9
d_gene: NA
j_gene: TRBJ2-1

CDR3nt: TGTGCCAGTAGTATGGTCAGCGCGGAGAACACCGGGGAGCTGTTTTTT
CDR3aa: CASSMVSAENTGELFF
len: 16
abundance: NA
v_gene: TRBV19
d_gene: NA
j_gene: TRBJ2-2

CDR3nt: TGTGCCAGCAGCACCCCCGGGACCCCGAACCCCTACGAGCAGTACTTC
CDR3aa: CASSTPGTPNPYEQYF
len: 16
abundance: NA
v_gene: TRBV13
d_gene: NA
j_gene: TRBJ2-7

CDR3nt: TGTGCCAGCAGTTCACAGGTAACCTACGAGCAGTACTTC
CDR3aa: CASSSQVTYEQYF
len: 13
abundance: NA
v_gene: TRBV6-6
d_gene: NA
j_gene: TRBJ2-7

CDR3nt: TGTGCCAGCAGCGTAGGGTCCCTAAATCAGCCCCAGCATTTT
CDR3aa: CASSVGSLNQPQHF
len: 14
abundance: NA
v_gene: TRBV9
d_gene: NA
j_gene: TRBJ1-5

CDR3nt: TGTGCCATCAGTGACCAAACTAGCCCCGGGGAGCTGTTTTTT
CDR3aa: CAISDQTSPGELFF
len: 14
abundance: once
v_gene: TRBV10-3
d_gene: NA
j_gene: TRBJ2-2

CDR3nt: TGTGCCAGTACCTCGCCGGAGGGAAACACATATACGCAGTATTTT
CDR3aa: CASTSPEGNTYTQYF
len: 15
abundance: NA
v_gene: TRBV19
d_gene: NA
j_gene: TRBJ2-3

CDR3nt: TGTGCCAGCAGCTTGTATTCAGGGCCTATCCTTCCCCAGCATTTT
CDR3aa: CASSLYSGPILPQHF
len: 15
abundance: NA
v_gene: TRBV5-5
d_gene: NA
j_gene: TRBJ1-5

CDR3nt: TGTGCCAGCGCAAATACGGGGTCACCTGGGGAGACCCAGTACTTC
CDR3aa: CASANTGSPGETQYF
len: 15
abundance: NA
v_gene: TRBV11-1
d_gene: NA
j_gene: TRBJ2-5

CDR3nt: TGTGCCATCAAAGCCGACAGGGGTGGCGTCACCGGGGAGCTGTTTTTT
CDR3aa: CAIKADRGGVTGELFF
len: 16
abundance: NA
v_gene: TRBV10-3
d_gene: TRBD1
j_gene: TRBJ2-2

CDR3nt: TGTGCCAGCAGTTACCTCTTTAAGGGCTCCTACAATGAGCAGTTCTTC
CDR3aa: CASSYLFKGSYNEQFF
len: 16
abundance: NA
v_gene: TRBV6-5
d_gene: NA
j_gene: TRBJ2-1

CDR3nt: TGTGCCAGCAGTTTATCGGGCCCCGGCCGGGAGCTGTTTTTT
CDR3aa: CASSLSGPGRELFF
len: 14
abundance: once
v_gene: TRBV27
d_gene: NA
j_gene: TRBJ2-2

CDR3nt: TGTGCCAGCAGTTTCCTGGACAGCCCCTATACGCAGTATTTT
CDR3aa: CASSFLDSPYTQYF
len: 14
abundance: NA
v_gene: TRBV27
d_gene: NA
j_gene: TRBJ2-3

CDR3nt: TGTGCCAGCAGCTCCTATACCGGGACAGGGGAGAATGAGCAGTTCTTC
CDR3aa: CASSSYTGTGENEQFF
len: 16
abundance: NA
v_gene: TRBV11-3
d_gene: TRBD1
j_gene: TRBJ2-1

CDR3nt: TGTGCCAGCAGCTTGGTGGGTGCCGGGGAGCTGTTTTTT
CDR3aa: CASSLVGAGELFF
len: 13
abundance: few
v_gene: TRBV5-6
d_gene: NA
j_gene: TRBJ2-2

CDR3nt: TGTGCCAGCAGGGTAGCGGGAGGGCGATACAATGAGCAGTTCTTC
CDR3aa: CASRVAGGRYNEQFF
len: 15
abundance: NA
v_gene: TRBV27
d_gene: TRBD2
j_gene: TRBJ2-1

CDR3nt: TGTGCCAGCAGTTTATTTGACACAGATACGCAGTATTTT
CDR3aa: CASSLFDTDTQYF
len: 13
abundance: NA
v_gene: TRBV27
d_gene: NA
j_gene: TRBJ2-3

CDR3nt: TGTGCCAGCAGCTTGGTCGAGGGCTCCTACAATCAGCCCCAGCATTTT
CDR3aa: CASSLVEGSYNQPQHF
len: 16
abundance: NA
v_gene: TRBV12-1
d_gene: NA
j_gene: TRBJ1-5

CDR3nt: TGTGCCAGCAGCTTACCGTGGAACACCGGGGAGCTGTTTTTT
CDR3aa: CASSLPWNTGELFF
len: 14
abundance: NA
v_gene: TRBV7-9
d_gene: NA
j_gene: TRBJ2-2

CDR3nt: TGTGCCAGCAGTTTTAGAGGGACCACAGATACGCAGTATTTT
CDR3aa: CASSFRGTTDTQYF
len: 14
abundance: NA
v_gene: TRBV28
d_gene: NA
j_gene: TRBJ2-3

CDR3nt: TGTGCCACCGGGATCGGCACAGGGGCGCGGGTAGCCGAGCAGTACTTC
CDR3aa: CATGIGTGARVAEQYF
len: 16
abundance: NA
v_gene: TRBV27
d_gene: TRBD1
j_gene: TRBJ2-7

CDR3nt: TGCGCCAGCAGCCAAGATACAAACACCGGGGAGCTGTTTTTT
CDR3aa: CASSQDTNTGELFF
len: 14
abundance: NA
v_gene: TRBV4-3
d_gene: NA
j_gene: TRBJ2-2

CDR3nt: TGTGCCAGCAGTTCGGGCCGACGAGCTTATTACGAGCAGTACTTC
CDR3aa: CASSSGRRAYYEQYF
len: 15
abundance: NA
v_gene: TRBV6-6
d_gene: NA
j_gene: TRBJ2-7

CDR3nt: TGTGCCAGCAGCCAAGGGGACGGGACCCAGTACTTC
CDR3aa: CASSQGDGTQYF
len: 12
abundance: NA
v_gene: TRBV5-4
d_gene: NA
j_gene: TRBJ2-5

CDR3nt: TGCAGCGACCCAACAGGGTTCGTAAGCAATCAGCCCCAGCATTTT
CDR3aa: CSDPTGFVSNQPQHF
len: 15
abundance: NA
v_gene: TRBV29-1
d_gene: NA
j_gene: TRBJ1-5

CDR3nt: TGTGCCAGCTCACCTCGGTTGGTCCGGGTGGGCCAAGAGACCCAGTACTTC
CDR3aa: CASSPRLVRVGQETQYF
len: 17
abundance: NA
v_gene: TRBV18
d_gene: NA
j_gene: TRBJ2-5

CDR3nt: TGCGCCAGCAGCCAAACCGGGACAGGAACCTACGAGCAGTACTTC
CDR3aa: CASSQTGTGTYEQYF
len: 15
abundance: NA
v_gene: TRBV4-1
d_gene: TRBD1
j_gene: TRBJ2-7

CDR3nt: TGTGCCAGCAGTCCCGCAGGGTCCTATGGCTACACCTTC
CDR3aa: CASSPAGSYGYTF
len: 13
abundance: NA
v_gene: TRBV27
d_gene: NA
j_gene: TRBJ1-2

CDR3nt: TGTGCCAGCAGTTACCGGGACAGCAGTTCCGGGGAGCTGTTTTTT
CDR3aa: CASSYRDSSSGELFF
len: 15
abundance: once
v_gene: TRBV6-5
d_gene: TRBD1
j_gene: TRBJ2-2

CDR3nt: TGTGCCGGGACCACTAGCGGGAGCTACAATGAGCAGTTCTTC
CDR3aa: CAGTTSGSYNEQFF
len: 14
abundance: NA
v_gene: TRBV7-9
d_gene: TRBD2
j_gene: TRBJ2-1

CDR3nt: TGTGCCAGCAGTTCCCTATCTAGCGGGGTATACTACGAGCAGTACTTC
CDR3aa: CASSSLSSGVYYEQYF
len: 16
abundance: NA
v_gene: TRBV27
d_gene: TRBD2
j_gene: TRBJ2-7

CDR3nt: TGCGCCAGCAGCCAAGATAGGGCCCAACCAACGGGGTTC
CDR3aa: CASSQDRAQPTGF
len: 13
abundance: many
v_gene: TRBV4-1
d_gene: NA
j_gene: TRBJ2-7

CDR3nt: TGTGCCATCAGTGATCCCACTAGCGGGAGTTCCTACGAGCAGTACTTC
CDR3aa: CAISDPTSGSSYEQYF
len: 16
abundance: NA
v_gene: TRBV10-3
d_gene: TRBD2
j_gene: TRBJ2-7

CDR3nt: TGTGCCAGCAGTGGGGAGACAGGGAACACTGAAGCTTTCTTT
CDR3aa: CASSGETGNTEAFF
len: 14
abundance: NA
v_gene: TRBV6-1
d_gene: NA
j_gene: TRBJ1-1

CDR3nt: TGCGCCAGCAGCCAAGATCCGCCTTTGGGGTACGAGCAGTACTTC
CDR3aa: CASSQDPPLGYEQYF
len: 15
abundance: NA
v_gene: TRBV4-1
d_gene: NA
j_gene: TRBJ2-7

CDR3nt: TGTGCCTGGAGTTGGGGTGTACAAGAGACCCAGTACTTC
CDR3aa: CAWSWGVQETQYF
len: 13
abundance: NA
v_gene: TRBV30
d_gene: NA
j_gene: TRBJ2-5

CDR3nt: TGCGCCAGCAGCCAAGTTCCCAATGAGCAGTTCTTC
CDR3aa: CASSQVPNEQFF
len: 12
abundance: NA
v_gene: TRBV4-1
d_gene: NA
j_gene: TRBJ2-1